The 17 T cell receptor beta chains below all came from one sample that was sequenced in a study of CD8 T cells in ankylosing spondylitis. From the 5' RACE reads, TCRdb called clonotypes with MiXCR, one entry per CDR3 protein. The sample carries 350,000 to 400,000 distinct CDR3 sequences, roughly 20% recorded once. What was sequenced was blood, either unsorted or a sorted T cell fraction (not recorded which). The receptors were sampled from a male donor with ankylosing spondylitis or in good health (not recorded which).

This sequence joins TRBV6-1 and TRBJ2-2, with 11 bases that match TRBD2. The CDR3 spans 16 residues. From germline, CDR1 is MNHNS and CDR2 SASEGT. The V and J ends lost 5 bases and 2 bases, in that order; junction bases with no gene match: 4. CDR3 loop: CASSPLAGDNTGELFF. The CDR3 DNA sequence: TGTGCCAGCAGTCCACTAGCGGGGGATAACACCGGGGAGCTGTTTTTT.

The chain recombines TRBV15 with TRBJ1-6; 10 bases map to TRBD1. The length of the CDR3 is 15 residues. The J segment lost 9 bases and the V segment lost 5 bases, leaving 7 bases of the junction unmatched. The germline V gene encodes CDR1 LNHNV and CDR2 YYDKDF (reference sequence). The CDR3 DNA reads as TGTGCCACCAGCCCCGGGACAGGGGTTAGTTCACCCCTCCACTTT. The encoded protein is CATSPGTGVSSPLHF.

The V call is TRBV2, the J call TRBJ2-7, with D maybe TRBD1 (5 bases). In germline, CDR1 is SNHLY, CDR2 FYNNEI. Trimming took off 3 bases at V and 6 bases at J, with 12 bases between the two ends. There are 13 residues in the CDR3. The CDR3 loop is CASSDRPDSEQYF. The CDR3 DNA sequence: TGTGCCAGCAGTGATCGCCCCGACAGCGAGCAGTACTTC.

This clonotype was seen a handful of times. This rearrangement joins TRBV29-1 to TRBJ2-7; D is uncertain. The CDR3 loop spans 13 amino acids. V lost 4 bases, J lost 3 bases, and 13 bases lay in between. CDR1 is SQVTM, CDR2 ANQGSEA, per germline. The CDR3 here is CSVAVPPVYEQYF. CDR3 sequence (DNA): TGCAGCGTTGCGGTCCCGCCTGTCTACGAGCAGTACTTC.

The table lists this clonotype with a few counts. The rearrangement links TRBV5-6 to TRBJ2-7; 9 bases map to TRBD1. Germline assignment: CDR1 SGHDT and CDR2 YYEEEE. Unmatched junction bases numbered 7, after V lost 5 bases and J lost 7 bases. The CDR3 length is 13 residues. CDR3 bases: TGTGCCAGCAGTACAAGGGACAGGGATGAGCAGTACTTC. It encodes CASSTRDRDEQYF.

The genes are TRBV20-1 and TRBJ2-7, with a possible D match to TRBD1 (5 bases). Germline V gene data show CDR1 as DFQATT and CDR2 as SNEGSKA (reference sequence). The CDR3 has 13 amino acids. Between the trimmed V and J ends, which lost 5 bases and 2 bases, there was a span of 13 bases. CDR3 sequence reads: CSADQGLTYEQYF. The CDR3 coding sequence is TGCAGTGCTGACCAGGGTCTCACCTACGAGCAGTACTTC.

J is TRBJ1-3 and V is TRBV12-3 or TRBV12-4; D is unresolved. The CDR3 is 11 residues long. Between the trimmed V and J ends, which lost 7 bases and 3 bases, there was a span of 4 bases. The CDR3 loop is CASTGGNTIYF. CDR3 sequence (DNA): TGTGCCAGCACGGGTGGAAACACCATATATTTT.

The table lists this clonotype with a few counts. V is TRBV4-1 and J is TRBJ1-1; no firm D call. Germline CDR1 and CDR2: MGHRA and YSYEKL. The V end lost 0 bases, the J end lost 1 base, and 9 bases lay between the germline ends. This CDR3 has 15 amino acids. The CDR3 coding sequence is TGCGCCAGCAGCCAAGATTGGGAGGGGAACACTGAAGCTTTCTTT. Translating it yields CASSQDWEGNTEAFF.

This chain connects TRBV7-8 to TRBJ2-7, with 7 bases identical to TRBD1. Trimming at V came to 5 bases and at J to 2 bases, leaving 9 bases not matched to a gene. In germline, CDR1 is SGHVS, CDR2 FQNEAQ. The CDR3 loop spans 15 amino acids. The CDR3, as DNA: TGTGCCAGCAGCCCCCTCCGGGACAGACCCTACGAGCAGTACTTC. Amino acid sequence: CASSPLRDRPYEQYF. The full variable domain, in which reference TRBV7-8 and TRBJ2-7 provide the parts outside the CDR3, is GAGVSQSPRYKVAKRGQDVALRCDPISGHVSLFWYQQALGQGPEFLTYFQNEAQLDKSGLPSDRFFAERPEGSVSTLKIQRTQQEDSAVYLCASSPLRDRPYEQYFGPGTRLTVT.

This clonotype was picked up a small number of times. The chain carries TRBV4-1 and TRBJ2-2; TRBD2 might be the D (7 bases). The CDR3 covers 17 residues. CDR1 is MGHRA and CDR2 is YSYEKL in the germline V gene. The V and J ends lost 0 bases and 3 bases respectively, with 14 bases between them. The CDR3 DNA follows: TGCGCCAGCAGCCAAGAACTCGCGGGGGCCCACACCGGGGAGCTGTTTTTT. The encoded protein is CASSQELAGAHTGELFF.

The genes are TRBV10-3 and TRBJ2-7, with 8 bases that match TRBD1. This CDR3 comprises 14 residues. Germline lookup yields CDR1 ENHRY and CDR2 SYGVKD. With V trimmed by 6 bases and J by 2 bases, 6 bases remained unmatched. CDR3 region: CAISPGGLTYEQYF. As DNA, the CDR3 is TGTGCCATCAGCCCAGGGGGCCTCACCTACGAGCAGTACTTC.

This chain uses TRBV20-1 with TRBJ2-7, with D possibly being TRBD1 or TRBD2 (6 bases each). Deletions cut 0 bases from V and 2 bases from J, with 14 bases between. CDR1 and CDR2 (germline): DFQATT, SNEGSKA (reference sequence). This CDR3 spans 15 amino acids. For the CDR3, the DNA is TGCAGTGCTAGAGAGGAGGGGGGCATCCCCTACGAGCAGTACTTC. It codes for CSAREEGGIPYEQYF.

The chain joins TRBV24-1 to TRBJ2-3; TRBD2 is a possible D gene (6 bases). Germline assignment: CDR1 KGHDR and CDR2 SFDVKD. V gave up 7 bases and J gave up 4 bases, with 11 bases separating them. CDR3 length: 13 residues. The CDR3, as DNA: TGTGCCACCAGGGCTCCGGGGGCAGATACGCAGTATTTT. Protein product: CATRAPGADTQYF.

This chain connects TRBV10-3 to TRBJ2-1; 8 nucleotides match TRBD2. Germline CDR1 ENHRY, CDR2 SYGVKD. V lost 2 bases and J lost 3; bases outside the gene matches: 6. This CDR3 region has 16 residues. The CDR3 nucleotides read TGTGCCATCAGTGAGAACCAGCGGGGGCTCTACAATGAGCAGTTCTTC. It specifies CAISENQRGLYNEQFF.

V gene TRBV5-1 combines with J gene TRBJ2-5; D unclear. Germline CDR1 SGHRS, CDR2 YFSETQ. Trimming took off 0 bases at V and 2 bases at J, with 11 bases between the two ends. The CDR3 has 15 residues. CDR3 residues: CASSLEGSPQETQYF. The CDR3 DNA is TGCGCCAGCAGCTTGGAGGGCTCGCCTCAAGAGACCCAGTACTTC.

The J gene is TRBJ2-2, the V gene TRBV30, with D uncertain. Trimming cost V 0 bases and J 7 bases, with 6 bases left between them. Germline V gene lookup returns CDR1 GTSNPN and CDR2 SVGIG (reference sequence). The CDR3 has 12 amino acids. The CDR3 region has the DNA TGTGCCTGGAGTGTATGGGACGGGGAGCTGTTTTTT. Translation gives CAWSVWDGELFF.

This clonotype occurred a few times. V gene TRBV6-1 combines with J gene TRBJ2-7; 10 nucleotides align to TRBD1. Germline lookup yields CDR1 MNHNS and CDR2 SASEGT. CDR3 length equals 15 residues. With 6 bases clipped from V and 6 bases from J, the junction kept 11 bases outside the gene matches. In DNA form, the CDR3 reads TGTGCCAGCAGCTGGCCCGGGACAGGGGTTTTCGAGCAGTACTTC. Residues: CASSWPGTGVFEQYF.